Listed here are 13 T cell receptor beta chains from one sample, sequenced in a study of blood T cells in healthy people across ages. PCR was performed a second time for 7 to 11 cycles using a sample-barcoded 5' primer and a J-beta primer mix. TCRdb reprocessed the 5' RACE reads via MiXCR and lists one record per CDR3 protein. Here the sample spans about 730,000 distinct CDR3 sequences, around 40% being singletons. The material sequenced was blood. The receptors here all came from a woman aged 60-75 years in good health.

This clonotype was detected only once. The V and J genes are TRBV28 and TRBJ2-1, with TRBD2 matching 7 bases. CDR3 length equals 15 residues. The trim removed 5 bases at V and 2 bases at J, leaving 6 bases unmatched. From germline, CDR1 is MDHEN and CDR2 SYDVKM. The CDR3 DNA is TGTGCCAGCAGTCGTACTAGCGCAACCTACAATGAGCAGTTCTTC. Translated, it gives CASSRTSATYNEQFF.

For this clonotype: A much larger clone is a single base away; this may be a read error. The chain is built from TRBV7-2 and TRBJ2-5; D is unresolved. The end of the DNA is better explained by TRBJ2-7, so the J call may be wrong. The CDR3 length is 13 residues. CDR1 is SGHTA and CDR2 is FQGNSA in the germline V gene. Here the CDR3 reads CASSPGTDSEQYF. The CDR3 DNA reads as TGTGCCAGCAGCCCAGGAACGGATTCCGAGCAGTACTTC.

The V gene is TRBV18, the J gene TRBJ1-5; 8 positions match TRBD1. This CDR3 contains 15 residues. CDR1 and CDR2 from the germline V gene are KGHSH and LQKENI. Trimming took 4 bases from V and 3 from J; bases not matched to a gene: 5. The CDR3 nucleotides are TGTGCCAGCTCACGCGGACAGGGCCTCAATCAGCCCCAGCATTTT. This sequence encodes CASSRGQGLNQPQHF.

The chain joins TRBV3-1 to TRBJ2-7; D is undetermined. The germline V and J ends were trimmed by 3 bases and 2 bases, with 17 bases remaining between them. The CDR3 loop spans 16 amino acids. Per germline, CDR1 LGHDT and CDR2 YNNKEL (reference sequence). Here the CDR3 reads CASSQVPSDPTYEQYF. CDR3 nucleotide sequence: TGTGCCAGCAGCCAGGTACCGTCAGACCCTACCTACGAGCAGTACTTC.

This clonotype has a handful of counts. The rearrangement links TRBV20-1 to TRBJ2-3, with D possibly matching TRBD2 (5 bases). Germline values: CDR1 DFQATT, CDR2 SNEGSKA (reference sequence). The CDR3 runs 13 residues. Trimming left V 6 bases short and J 3 bases short, with 13 bases between. The DNA of the CDR3 is TGCAGTGCCGGACGGGGTTGGACAGATACGCAGTATTTT. Protein product: CSAGRGWTDTQYF.

The chain combines TRBV18 with TRBJ2-6; D perhaps matches TRBD2 (6 bases). CDR3 length equals 16 residues. V was trimmed by 5 bases and J by 4 bases, leaving 15 bases between them. Germline V gene lookup returns CDR1 KGHSH and CDR2 LQKENI. The CDR3 sequence is CASSSGSLSGANVLTF. CDR3 DNA sequence: TGTGCCAGCTCAAGCGGGTCCCTCTCCGGGGCCAACGTCCTGACTTTC.

The rearrangement joins TRBV5-4 to TRBJ2-7; TRBD2 matches 14 bases. Germline loops: CDR1 SGHNT, CDR2 YYREEE (reference sequence). Unmatched junction bases numbered 6, after V lost 4 bases and J lost 3 bases. The CDR3 is 16 amino acids. CDR3 residues: CASSRGGLAGDYEQYF. In DNA, the CDR3 is TGTGCCAGCAGCCGTGGGGGACTAGCGGGAGACTACGAGCAGTACTTC.

This rearrangement joins TRBV6-5 to TRBJ2-1; maybe TRBD2 (5 bases). The germline V and J ends were trimmed by 2 bases and 13 bases, with 15 bases remaining between them. The CDR3 has 13 residues. In germline, CDR1 is MNHEY, CDR2 SVGAGI. The CDR3 nucleotides are TGTGCCAGCAGTTACGCCCGGACGGGGAAACAGTTCTTC. Protein product: CASSYARTGKQFF.

V gene TRBV9 combines with J gene TRBJ2-4; D uncertain. V was pared by 3 bases and J by 0 bases, with 4 bases between. Per germline, CDR1 SGDLS and CDR2 YYNGEE. The CDR3 is 13 amino acids. CDR3 coding DNA: TGTGCCAGCAGCGGTTTAGCCAAAAACATTCAGTACTTC. Its translation is CASSGLAKNIQYF.

The chain links TRBV3-1 to TRBJ2-7, with a tentative D call TRBD1 (6 bases). The CDR3 covers 15 residues. The germline gives CDR1 LGHDT, CDR2 YNNKEL (reference sequence). The ends were cut back, 1 base at V and 3 bases at J, with 13 bases in the middle. The CDR3 reads CASSQGAGEIYEQYF. CDR3 DNA sequence: TGTGCCAGCAGCCAAGGGGCAGGGGAAATCTACGAGCAGTACTTC.

The rearrangement uses TRBV7-2 and TRBJ2-7, with D possibly being TRBD2 (7 bases). V shed 5 bases and J shed 6 bases, with 20 bases lying between them. The CDR3 covers 15 residues. The germline V gene encodes CDR1 SGHTA and CDR2 FQGNSA. The CDR3 region is CASSQRGAGASEQYF. In DNA form, the CDR3 reads TGTGCCAGCAGCCAACGGGGGGCGGGGGCCTCCGAGCAGTACTTC.

In its sample, this clonotype was seen a few times. This chain links TRBV6-2 or TRBV6-3 with TRBJ2-7, with D perhaps matching TRBD2 (6 bases). CDR1 is MNHEY, CDR2 SVGEGT, per germline. The CDR3 extends over 12 amino acids. Trimming pared 2 bases from V and 12 bases from J, leaving 14 bases between. This chain's CDR3 is CASSYPTLAPYF. CDR3 nucleotide sequence: TGTGCCAGCAGTTACCCTACTCTAGCGCCGTACTTC.

This clonotype came up once. The V gene is TRBV7-2, the J gene TRBJ2-7; D may correspond to TRBD1 or TRBD2 (7 bases each). Per the germline V gene, CDR1 is SGHTA and CDR2 is FQGNSA. The germline V and J ends were trimmed by 2 bases and 7 bases, with 24 bases remaining between them. The CDR3 consists of 17 residues. DNA of the CDR3: TGTGCCAGCAGCTTACGCTGGGAGGGGGCTTCCTACAATGAGCAGTACTTC. This gives the protein CASSLRWEGASYNEQYF. The entire variable domain, with the rest obtained from reference TRBV7-2 and TRBJ2-7, is as follows: GAGVSQSPSNKVTEKGKDVELRCDPISGHTALYWYRQSLGQGLEFLIYFQGNSAPDKSGLPSDRFSAERTGGSVSTLTIQRTQQEDSAVYLCASSLRWEGASYNEQYFGPGTRLTVT.